What follows are 8 T cell receptor beta chains derived from one specimen sequenced in a study of blood T cell repertoires in COVID-19. Here immunoSEQ multiplex PCR was the method, and the copy in TCRdb shows in-frame clones only, minus some. The sample records 450,000 to 500,000 clones, less than 90% being singletons. Sequencing input: PBMCs or T cells enriched from blood (not recorded which). These receptors came from a woman aged 60-75 years who had recovered from COVID-19.

J is TRBJ2-7 and V is TRBV5-4; the D is unclear. CDR3 length: 14 residues. The germline V gene has CDR1 SGHNT and CDR2 YYREEE (reference sequence). V was clipped by 0 bases and J by 0 bases, with 7 bases between them. The CDR3 DNA reads TGTGCCAGCAGCTTGGATGGCAGCTCCTACGAGCAGTACTTC. It yields the protein CASSLDGSSYEQYF.

This chain connects TRBV6-5 to TRBJ2-1, with D possibly TRBD2 on 7 matching bases. Trimming stripped 6 bases from V and 4 bases from J, with 16 bases between. CDR1 and CDR2 (germline): MNHEY, SVGAGI. CDR3 length: 15 amino acids. The CDR3 nucleotides read TGTGCCAGCAGCTATTTGGGAGGGGGGTACAATGAGCAGTTCTTC. It is translated as CASSYLGGGYNEQFF.

This chain connects TRBV5-6 to TRBJ1-4; TRBD1 might be the D (6 bases). Germline assignment: CDR1 SGHDT and CDR2 YYEEEE. Trimming removed 4 bases from V and 4 bases from J, with 17 bases in between. This CDR3 contains 16 residues. The CDR3 reads CASSKGKGHINEKLFF. DNA of the CDR3: TGTGCCAGCAGCAAGGGCAAGGGACACATTAATGAAAAACTGTTTTTT. Full variable domain (outside the CDR3, taken from reference TRBV5-6 and TRBJ1-4): DAGVTQSPTHLIKTRGQQVTLRCSPKSGHDTVSWYQQALGQGPQFIFQYYEEEERQRGNFPDRFSGHQFPNYSSELNVNALLLGDSALYLCASSKGKGHINEKLFFGSGTQLSVL.

The gene calls are TRBV2 and TRBJ1-6; a weak D match, TRBD1 (5 bases). The CDR3 is 15 residues long. Germline CDR1 and CDR2: SNHLY and FYNNEI. Trimming removed 6 bases from V and 8 bases from J, with 17 bases in between. The CDR3 sequence is CASSQTRTGDSPLHF. CDR3 nucleotides: TGTGCCAGCAGCCAGACAAGGACGGGGGATTCACCCCTCCACTTT.

The chain employs TRBV7-2 and TRBJ2-3; D unclear. Germline assignment: CDR1 SGHTA and CDR2 FQGNSA. The CDR3 is made up of 13 amino acids. Trimming took 4 bases from V and 4 from J, leaving 9 bases between them. The CDR3: CASSSQDSDTQYF. The DNA of the CDR3 is TGTGCCAGCAGCTCACAAGACTCAGATACGCAGTATTTT. Complete variable domain (other parts from reference TRBV7-2 and TRBJ2-3): GAGVSQSPSNKVTEKGKDVELRCDPISGHTALYWYRQSLGQGLEFLIYFQGNSAPDKSGLPSDRFSAERTGGSVSTLTIQRTQQEDSAVYLCASSSQDSDTQYFGPGTRLTVL.

A few counts support this clone. The chain combines TRBV27 with TRBJ1-1; D unresolved. The CDR3 covers 13 residues. The germline V and J ends were trimmed by 6 bases and 1 base, with 9 bases remaining between them. CDR1 is MNHEY, CDR2 SMNVEV, per germline (reference sequence). CDR3 in DNA: TGTGCCAGCAGCCGAGGGAAGAACACTGAAGCTTTCTTT. It translates to CASSRGKNTEAFF.

V and J are TRBV6-1 and TRBJ2-2, with TRBD2 matching over 12 bases. CDR3 size: 18 residues. Germline CDR1 reads MNHNS; CDR2 reads SASEGT. With V trimmed by 2 bases and J by 4 bases, 8 bases remained unmatched. The CDR3 DNA follows: TGTGCCAGCAGTGAATTTGGGCCGGGACTAGCGGGCACCGGGGAGCTGTTTTTT. Protein: CASSEFGPGLAGTGELFF.

The chain links TRBV21-1 to TRBJ2-3; the D segment call TRBD1 is taken from the table without a DNA check. TRBV21-1 is shown as a pseudogene. The CDR3 loop spans 18 amino acids. CDR3 nucleotides: TGTGCCAGCAGCAAAGATTGGGGGCCTCGGGGTAGCACAGATACGCAGTATTTT. Protein sequence: CASSKDWGPRGSTDTQYF.